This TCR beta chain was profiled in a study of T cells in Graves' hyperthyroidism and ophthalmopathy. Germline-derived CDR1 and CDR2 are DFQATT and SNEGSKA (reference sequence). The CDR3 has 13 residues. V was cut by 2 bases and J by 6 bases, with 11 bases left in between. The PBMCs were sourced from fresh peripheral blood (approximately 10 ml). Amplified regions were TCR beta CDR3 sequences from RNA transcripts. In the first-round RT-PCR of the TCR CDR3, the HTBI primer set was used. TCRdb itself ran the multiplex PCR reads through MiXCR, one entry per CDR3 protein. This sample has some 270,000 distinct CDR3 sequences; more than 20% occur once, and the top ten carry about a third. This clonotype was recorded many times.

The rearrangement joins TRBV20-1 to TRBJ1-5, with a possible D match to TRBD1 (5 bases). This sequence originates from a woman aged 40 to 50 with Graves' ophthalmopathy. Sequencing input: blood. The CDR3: CSARQGLGQPQHF. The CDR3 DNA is TGCAGTGCTAGACAGGGCTTGGGTCAGCCCCAGCATTTT.